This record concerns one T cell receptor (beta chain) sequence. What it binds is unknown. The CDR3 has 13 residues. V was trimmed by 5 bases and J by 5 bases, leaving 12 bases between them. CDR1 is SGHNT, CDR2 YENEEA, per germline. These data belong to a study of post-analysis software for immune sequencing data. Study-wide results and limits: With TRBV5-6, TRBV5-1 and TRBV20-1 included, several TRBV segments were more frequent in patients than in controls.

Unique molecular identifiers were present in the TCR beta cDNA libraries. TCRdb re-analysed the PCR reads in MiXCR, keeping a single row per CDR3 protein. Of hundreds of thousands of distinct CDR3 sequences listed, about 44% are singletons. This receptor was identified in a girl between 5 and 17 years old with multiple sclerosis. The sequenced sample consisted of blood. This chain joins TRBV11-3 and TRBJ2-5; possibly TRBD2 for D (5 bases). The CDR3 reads CASSPRGYETQYF. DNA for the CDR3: TGTGCCAGCAGCCCACGAGGGTACGAGACCCAGTACTTC.